Listed here is a single T cell receptor (beta chain). Libraries were prepared by immunoSEQ multiplex PCR; TCRdb keeps only in-frame clonotypes and omits some of them. The sample lists 180,000 or so clones; approximately 83% were seen once. The sample is drawn from a study of blood T cell repertoires in COVID-19. Study as a whole: PBMCs, B-cell-depleted T cells, or T cells were the source of the cDNA or gDNA that made up the material.

Recovered Cohort 3 donors showed two negative PCRs, clearance, or symptom resolution. V was clipped by 0 bases and J by 4 bases; unmatched bases: 8. The CDR3 loop spans 17 amino acids. Germline values: CDR1 LGHNA, CDR2 YNFKEQ. Sequencing input: PBMCs or T cells enriched from blood (not recorded which). The sequence was collected from a woman aged 60 to 75 who had recovered from COVID-19. The genes are TRBV4-2 and TRBJ2-2; TRBD2 matches at 7 bases. Here the CDR3 reads CASSQDSGRLSTGELFF. The CDR3 region has the DNA TGTGCCAGCAGCCAAGATAGCGGGCGGCTAAGCACCGGGGAGCTGTTTTTT.